These T cell receptor beta chains were read from a single sample in a study of cytomegalovirus exposure and HLA in healthy donors. This table comes from immunoSEQ multiplex PCR, and its TCRdb copy is limited to in-frame clones, with some not included. Of some 100,000 clones in the sample, about 74% were seen once. The sequencing input was PBMCs. The source is a woman aged 18-30 years in good health and CMV-seropositive. The CDR3 runs from the conserved cysteine through the conserved F or W. A D gene is named only where the DNA matches it firmly. Size is stated for part of the rows, as once, few or many counts, or as a class when the clone is expanded.

v_gene: TRBV5-1; j_gene: TRBJ2-2; d_gene: -; abundance: -; CDR3aa: CASSRGTPNTGELFF; CDR3nt: TGCGCCAGCAGCAGGGGGACCCCGAACACCGGGGAGCTGTTTTTT
v_gene: TRBV4-3; j_gene: TRBJ2-5; d_gene: -; abundance: -; CDR3aa: CASSQGLAETQYF; CDR3nt: TGCGCCAGCAGCCAGGGACTTGCGGAGACCCAGTACTTC
v_gene: TRBV7-2; j_gene: TRBJ2-2; d_gene: TRBD2; abundance: -; CDR3aa: CASSLPSGLGGTGELFF; CDR3nt: TGTGCCAGCAGCTTGCCTAGCGGCCTTGGGGGCACCGGGGAGCTGTTTTTT
v_gene: TRBV2; j_gene: TRBJ1-5; d_gene: TRBD1; abundance: -; CDR3aa: CASSGTGPQPQHF; CDR3nt: TGTGCCAGCAGTGGGACAGGCCCACAGCCCCAGCATTTT
v_gene: TRBV7-2; j_gene: TRBJ1-1; d_gene: -; abundance: -; CDR3aa: CASSLGRQAFF; CDR3nt: TGTGCCAGCAGCTTAGGGAGGCAGGCTTTCTTT
v_gene: TRBV28; j_gene: TRBJ1-1; d_gene: -; abundance: -; CDR3aa: CASSPQMNTEAFF; CDR3nt: TGTGCCAGCAGCCCACAAATGAACACTGAAGCTTTCTTT
v_gene: TRBV5-1; j_gene: TRBJ1-2; d_gene: -; abundance: -; CDR3aa: CASSLVAENYGYTF; CDR3nt: TGCGCCAGCAGCTTGGTGGCAGAAAACTATGGCTACACCTTC
v_gene: TRBV4-3; j_gene: TRBJ2-7; d_gene: TRBD2; abundance: -; CDR3aa: CASSQDNRTSGIYEQYF; CDR3nt: TGCGCCAGCAGCCAAGATAACAGGACTAGCGGGATCTACGAGCAGTACTTC
v_gene: TRBV4-1; j_gene: TRBJ1-5; d_gene: -; abundance: few; CDR3aa: CASSQDSLGSGRGAQHF; CDR3nt: TGCGCCAGCAGCCAAGATTCTTTGGGCAGTGGGAGGGGAGCCCAGCATTTT
v_gene: TRBV28; j_gene: TRBJ2-7; d_gene: TRBD2; abundance: -; CDR3aa: CASSICCGGSSYEQYF; CDR3nt: TGTGCCAGCAGTATATGCTGCGGGGGGAGCTCCTACGAGCAGTACTTC
v_gene: TRBV6-5; j_gene: TRBJ2-1; d_gene: -; abundance: -; CDR3aa: CASGINSGPQFF; CDR3nt: TGTGCCAGCGGAATCAACTCAGGGCCCCAGTTCTTC
v_gene: TRBV6-5; j_gene: TRBJ2-7; d_gene: TRBD1; abundance: -; CDR3aa: CASSRDRVYEQYF; CDR3nt: TGTGCCAGTTCCCGGGACAGGGTCTACGAGCAGTACTTC
v_gene: TRBV19; j_gene: TRBJ2-7; d_gene: TRBD2; abundance: once; CDR3aa: CASSPSGGADYEQYF; CDR3nt: TGTGCCAGTAGTCCTTCGGGGGGAGCGGACTACGAGCAGTACTTC
v_gene: TRBV9; j_gene: TRBJ1-1; d_gene: -; abundance: -; CDR3aa: CASSVVSGMNTEAFF; CDR3nt: TGTGCCAGCAGCGTAGTATCAGGAATGAACACTGAAGCTTTCTTT
v_gene: TRBV10-3; j_gene: TRBJ2-7; d_gene: -; abundance: -; CDR3aa: CAISESLGGAYEQYF; CDR3nt: TGTGCCATCAGTGAGTCGTTAGGGGGGGCCTACGAGCAGTACTTC
v_gene: TRBV7-2; j_gene: TRBJ1-4; d_gene: -; abundance: -; CDR3aa: CASSLGSGGYEKLFF; CDR3nt: TGTGCCAGCAGCTTAGGATCCGGGGGTTATGAAAAACTGTTTTTT
v_gene: TRBV10-3; j_gene: TRBJ2-7; d_gene: TRBD1; abundance: -; CDR3aa: CAISPGQDNYEQYF; CDR3nt: TGTGCCATCAGCCCGGGACAGGACAACTACGAGCAGTACTTC
v_gene: TRBV6-6; j_gene: TRBJ2-7; d_gene: -; abundance: once; CDR3aa: CASSYDLQVNYEQYF; CDR3nt: TGTGCCAGCAGTTACGACCTGCAGGTGAACTACGAGCAGTACTTC
v_gene: TRBV7-2; j_gene: TRBJ1-5; d_gene: -; abundance: -; CDR3aa: CASSLRAGRSNQPQHF; CDR3nt: TGTGCCAGCAGCTTAAGGGCAGGGAGGAGCAATCAGCCCCAGCATTTT
v_gene: TRBV5-1; j_gene: TRBJ2-7; d_gene: TRBD2; abundance: -; CDR3aa: CASSLASGTYEQYF; CDR3nt: TGCGCCAGCAGCTTGGCTAGCGGGACCTACGAGCAGTACTTC
v_gene: TRBV5-1; j_gene: TRBJ1-2; d_gene: TRBD1; abundance: few; CDR3aa: CASSLVQGASWGYTF; CDR3nt: TGCGCCAGCAGCTTGGTCCAGGGGGCCAGCTGGGGCTACACCTTC
v_gene: TRBV2; j_gene: TRBJ1-4; d_gene: TRBD1; abundance: -; CDR3aa: CASRRDRQEKLFF; CDR3nt: TGTGCCAGCAGACGGGACAGGCAGGAAAAACTGTTTTTT
v_gene: TRBV27; j_gene: TRBJ1-2; d_gene: -; abundance: -; CDR3aa: CASMGRSNYGYTF; CDR3nt: TGTGCCAGCATGGGCCGTTCTAACTATGGCTACACCTTC
v_gene: TRBV11-2; j_gene: TRBJ2-5; d_gene: -; abundance: -; CDR3aa: CASSLVEGLAQYF; CDR3nt: TGTGCCAGCAGCTTAGTGGAGGGTTTGGCCCAGTACTTC
v_gene: TRBV6-6; j_gene: TRBJ2-1; d_gene: TRBD2; abundance: -; CDR3aa: CASSFGSSGRLNEQFF; CDR3nt: TGTGCCAGCAGTTTTGGGAGTAGCGGGAGGCTCAATGAGCAGTTCTTC
v_gene: TRBV6-5; j_gene: TRBJ1-5; d_gene: -; abundance: once; CDR3aa: CASSSPRSNQPQHF; CDR3nt: TGTGCCAGCAGTTCACCTCGGAGCAATCAGCCCCAGCATTTT
v_gene: TRBV9; j_gene: TRBJ2-3; d_gene: TRBD1; abundance: once; CDR3aa: CASSAEGQVNTDTQYF; CDR3nt: TGTGCCAGCAGCGCAGAGGGACAGGTAAACACAGATACGCAGTATTTT
v_gene: TRBV28; j_gene: TRBJ2-3; d_gene: TRBD1; abundance: -; CDR3aa: CASSSGQGTDTQYF; CDR3nt: TGTGCCAGCAGTTCGGGACAGGGGACAGATACGCAGTATTTT
v_gene: TRBV6-4; j_gene: TRBJ1-2; d_gene: -; abundance: -; CDR3aa: CASSDRAQGSVYGYTF; CDR3nt: TGTGCCAGCAGTGACCGAGCGCAGGGATCAGTCTATGGCTACACCTTC
v_gene: TRBV4-3; j_gene: TRBJ2-7; d_gene: TRBD2; abundance: -; CDR3aa: CASSQSGLAGAEQYF; CDR3nt: TGCGCCAGCAGCCAGTCGGGACTAGCGGGAGCCGAGCAGTACTTC